The present entry profiles one TCR beta chain with its context. Germline CDR1 SEHNR, CDR2 FQNEAQ (reference sequence). V was pared by 1 base and J by 6 bases, with 8 bases of the junction left unmatched. The CDR3 length is 15 residues. Enrolment of Seattle patients took place during active infection, and they were followed longitudinally. This sample was taken from a study of blood T cell repertoires in COVID-19. About the study: Acute-phase and convalescent COVID-19 samples originated in the United States, Italy and Spain.

Original methodology: It was from reference gene primer amplification that nucleated cell counts were estimated. Profiling relied on immunoSEQ multiplex PCR, and the TCRdb table lists in-frame clones only, not all of them. D and trimming come from the DNA, and the V and J calls and clone size come from that table. The sample lists approximately 300,000 clones, around nine tenths occurring once. This receptor was obtained from a woman in her thirties with COVID-19, enrolled during active disease. The sequenced sample was peripheral blood. The chain is built from TRBV7-9 and TRBJ1-2; TRBD1 agrees at 7 bases. The CDR3 spells CASSLVYRDSNGYTF. The CDR3 region has the DNA TGTGCCAGCAGCTTAGTGTACCGGGACAGCAATGGCTACACCTTC.